A single sample is the source of the 12 T cell receptor beta chains below, sequenced in a study of T-cell memory formation after mild COVID-19. TCRdb redid the calling of the 5' RACE reads with MiXCR, one entry per CDR3 protein. The sample has under 250,000 distinct CDR3 sequences, approximately 10% seen once; the top ten hold around 3.3%. The sequencing input was PBMCs or a T cell subset sorted from them (not recorded which). Source of these receptors: a young man who had mild COVID-19 (a few samples of this study predate the infection). Cell type and time point are not known.

V usage is TRBV4-3 and J usage is TRBJ2-7; 8 bases match TRBD1. This CDR3 comprises 14 residues. Germline assignment: CDR1 LGHNA and CDR2 YSLEER. The J segment lost 2 bases and the V segment lost 4 bases, leaving 4 bases of the junction unmatched. The CDR3 is CASSPSQGAYEQYF. The CDR3 DNA is TGCGCCAGCAGCCCCTCACAGGGGGCCTACGAGCAGTACTTC.

This clonotype was detected a few times. The chain employs TRBV24-1 and TRBJ2-3, with unresolved D. Germline lookup yields CDR1 KGHDR and CDR2 SFDVKD. This CDR3 has 12 residues. V was trimmed by 5 bases and J by 8 bases, leaving 10 bases between them. The CDR3 loop is CATSVNGPTQYF. The CDR3 coding sequence is TGTGCCACCAGTGTGAACGGTCCTACGCAGTATTTT.

This chain joins TRBV7-3 and TRBJ1-1; tentatively, D is TRBD1 (6 bases). The CDR3 length is 14 residues. CDR1 and CDR2 from the germline V gene are SGHTA and FQGTGA. Trimming cost V 3 bases and J 3 bases, with 11 bases left between them. For the CDR3, the DNA is TGTGCCAGCAGCTTCACAGGGCGGGACACTGAAGCTTTCTTT. Its protein product is CASSFTGRDTEAFF.

Only a few counts were recorded for this clonotype. The CDR3 loop is CASSVVQGTGGQPQHF. CDR3 bases: TGTGCCAGCAGCGTAGTTCAGGGGACGGGGGGTCAGCCCCAGCATTTT. J is TRBJ1-5 and V is TRBV7-2; a weak D match, TRBD1 (6 bases). The length of the CDR3 is 16 residues. The V end was cut by 5 bases, the J end by 6 bases, with 20 bases between. Germline values: CDR1 SGHTA, CDR2 FQGNSA.

The chain employs TRBV6-2 or TRBV6-3 and TRBJ2-1; 13 bases align to TRBD2. CDR1 and CDR2 (germline): MNHEY, SVGEGT. The CDR3 extends over 18 amino acids. Trimming took 5 bases from V and 2 from J; bases not matched to a gene: 9. The CDR3 spells CASSGLAGALGTYNEQFF. The CDR3 region has the DNA TGTGCCAGCAGTGGACTAGCGGGGGCCCTCGGGACCTACAATGAGCAGTTCTTC.

The genes are TRBV11-2 and TRBJ1-6, with D unresolved. Germline CDR1 and CDR2: SGHAT and FQNNGV. Between the trimmed V and J ends, which lost 2 bases and 11 bases, there was a span of 7 bases. This CDR3 has 12 residues. The CDR3 spells CASSLPLTPLHF. In DNA, the CDR3 is TGTGCCAGCAGCTTACCTCTCACACCCCTCCACTTT.

V is TRBV27 and J is TRBJ2-5; tentative D call: TRBD1 (6 bases). V was cut by 4 bases and J by 3 bases, with 9 bases left in between. The CDR3 length is 13 residues. Germline values: CDR1 MNHEY, CDR2 SMNVEV (reference sequence). The CDR3 DNA reads TGTGCCAGCAGTTCCCGGACAGAAGAGACCCAGTACTTC. Translated, it gives CASSSRTEETQYF.

V gene TRBV10-3 combines with J gene TRBJ2-5; D might be TRBD1 (6 bases). The germline gives CDR1 ENHRY, CDR2 SYGVKD. The CDR3 totals 14 residues. V lost 3 bases and J lost 4, with 12 bases in between. DNA for the CDR3: TGTGCCATCAGTGACAGGGGATTTTCAGAGACCCAGTACTTC. This translates into CAISDRGFSETQYF.

The chain employs TRBV28 and TRBJ1-2, with 8 nucleotides matching TRBD1. This CDR3 comprises 14 residues. Germline-derived CDR1 and CDR2 are MDHEN and SYDVKM. V shed 4 bases and J 2 bases; nucleotides not matched to a gene: 3. In DNA, the CDR3 is TGTGCCAGCAGTTCCAACAGGGGGAACTATGGCTACACCTTC. This gives the protein CASSSNRGNYGYTF.

The chain uses TRBV4-1 and TRBJ1-6, with TRBD1 identical over 8 bases. From germline, CDR1 is MGHRA and CDR2 YSYEKL. J gave up 14 bases and V 4 bases, and 16 bases lay outside the gene matches. This CDR3 comprises 16 residues. The CDR3: CASSPSDRGWVRALHF. Written as DNA, the CDR3 is TGCGCCAGCAGCCCGAGTGACAGGGGTTGGGTGAGGGCCCTCCACTTT.

The chain carries TRBV6-5 and TRBJ1-3; D remains ambiguous. The CDR3 runs to 15 residues. Between the trimmed V and J ends, which lost 6 bases and 0 bases, there was a span of 12 bases. Germline V gene lookup returns CDR1 MNHEY and CDR2 SVGAGI. The CDR3 reads CASRGSRNSGNTIYF. For the CDR3, the DNA is TGTGCCAGCAGGGGTAGTAGGAACTCTGGAAACACCATATATTTT.

This clonotype was observed a handful of times. This rearrangement joins TRBV5-1 to TRBJ2-3, with 11 bases fitting TRBD2. The CDR3 spans 18 residues. The germline V gene encodes CDR1 SGHRS and CDR2 YFSETQ. Germline trimming cut 4 bases from V and 2 bases from J; bases unmatched to any gene: 12. The chain's CDR3 is CASSPGSGGAPLTDTQYF. DNA of the CDR3: TGCGCCAGCAGCCCGGGTAGCGGGGGGGCTCCCCTCACAGATACGCAGTATTTT.